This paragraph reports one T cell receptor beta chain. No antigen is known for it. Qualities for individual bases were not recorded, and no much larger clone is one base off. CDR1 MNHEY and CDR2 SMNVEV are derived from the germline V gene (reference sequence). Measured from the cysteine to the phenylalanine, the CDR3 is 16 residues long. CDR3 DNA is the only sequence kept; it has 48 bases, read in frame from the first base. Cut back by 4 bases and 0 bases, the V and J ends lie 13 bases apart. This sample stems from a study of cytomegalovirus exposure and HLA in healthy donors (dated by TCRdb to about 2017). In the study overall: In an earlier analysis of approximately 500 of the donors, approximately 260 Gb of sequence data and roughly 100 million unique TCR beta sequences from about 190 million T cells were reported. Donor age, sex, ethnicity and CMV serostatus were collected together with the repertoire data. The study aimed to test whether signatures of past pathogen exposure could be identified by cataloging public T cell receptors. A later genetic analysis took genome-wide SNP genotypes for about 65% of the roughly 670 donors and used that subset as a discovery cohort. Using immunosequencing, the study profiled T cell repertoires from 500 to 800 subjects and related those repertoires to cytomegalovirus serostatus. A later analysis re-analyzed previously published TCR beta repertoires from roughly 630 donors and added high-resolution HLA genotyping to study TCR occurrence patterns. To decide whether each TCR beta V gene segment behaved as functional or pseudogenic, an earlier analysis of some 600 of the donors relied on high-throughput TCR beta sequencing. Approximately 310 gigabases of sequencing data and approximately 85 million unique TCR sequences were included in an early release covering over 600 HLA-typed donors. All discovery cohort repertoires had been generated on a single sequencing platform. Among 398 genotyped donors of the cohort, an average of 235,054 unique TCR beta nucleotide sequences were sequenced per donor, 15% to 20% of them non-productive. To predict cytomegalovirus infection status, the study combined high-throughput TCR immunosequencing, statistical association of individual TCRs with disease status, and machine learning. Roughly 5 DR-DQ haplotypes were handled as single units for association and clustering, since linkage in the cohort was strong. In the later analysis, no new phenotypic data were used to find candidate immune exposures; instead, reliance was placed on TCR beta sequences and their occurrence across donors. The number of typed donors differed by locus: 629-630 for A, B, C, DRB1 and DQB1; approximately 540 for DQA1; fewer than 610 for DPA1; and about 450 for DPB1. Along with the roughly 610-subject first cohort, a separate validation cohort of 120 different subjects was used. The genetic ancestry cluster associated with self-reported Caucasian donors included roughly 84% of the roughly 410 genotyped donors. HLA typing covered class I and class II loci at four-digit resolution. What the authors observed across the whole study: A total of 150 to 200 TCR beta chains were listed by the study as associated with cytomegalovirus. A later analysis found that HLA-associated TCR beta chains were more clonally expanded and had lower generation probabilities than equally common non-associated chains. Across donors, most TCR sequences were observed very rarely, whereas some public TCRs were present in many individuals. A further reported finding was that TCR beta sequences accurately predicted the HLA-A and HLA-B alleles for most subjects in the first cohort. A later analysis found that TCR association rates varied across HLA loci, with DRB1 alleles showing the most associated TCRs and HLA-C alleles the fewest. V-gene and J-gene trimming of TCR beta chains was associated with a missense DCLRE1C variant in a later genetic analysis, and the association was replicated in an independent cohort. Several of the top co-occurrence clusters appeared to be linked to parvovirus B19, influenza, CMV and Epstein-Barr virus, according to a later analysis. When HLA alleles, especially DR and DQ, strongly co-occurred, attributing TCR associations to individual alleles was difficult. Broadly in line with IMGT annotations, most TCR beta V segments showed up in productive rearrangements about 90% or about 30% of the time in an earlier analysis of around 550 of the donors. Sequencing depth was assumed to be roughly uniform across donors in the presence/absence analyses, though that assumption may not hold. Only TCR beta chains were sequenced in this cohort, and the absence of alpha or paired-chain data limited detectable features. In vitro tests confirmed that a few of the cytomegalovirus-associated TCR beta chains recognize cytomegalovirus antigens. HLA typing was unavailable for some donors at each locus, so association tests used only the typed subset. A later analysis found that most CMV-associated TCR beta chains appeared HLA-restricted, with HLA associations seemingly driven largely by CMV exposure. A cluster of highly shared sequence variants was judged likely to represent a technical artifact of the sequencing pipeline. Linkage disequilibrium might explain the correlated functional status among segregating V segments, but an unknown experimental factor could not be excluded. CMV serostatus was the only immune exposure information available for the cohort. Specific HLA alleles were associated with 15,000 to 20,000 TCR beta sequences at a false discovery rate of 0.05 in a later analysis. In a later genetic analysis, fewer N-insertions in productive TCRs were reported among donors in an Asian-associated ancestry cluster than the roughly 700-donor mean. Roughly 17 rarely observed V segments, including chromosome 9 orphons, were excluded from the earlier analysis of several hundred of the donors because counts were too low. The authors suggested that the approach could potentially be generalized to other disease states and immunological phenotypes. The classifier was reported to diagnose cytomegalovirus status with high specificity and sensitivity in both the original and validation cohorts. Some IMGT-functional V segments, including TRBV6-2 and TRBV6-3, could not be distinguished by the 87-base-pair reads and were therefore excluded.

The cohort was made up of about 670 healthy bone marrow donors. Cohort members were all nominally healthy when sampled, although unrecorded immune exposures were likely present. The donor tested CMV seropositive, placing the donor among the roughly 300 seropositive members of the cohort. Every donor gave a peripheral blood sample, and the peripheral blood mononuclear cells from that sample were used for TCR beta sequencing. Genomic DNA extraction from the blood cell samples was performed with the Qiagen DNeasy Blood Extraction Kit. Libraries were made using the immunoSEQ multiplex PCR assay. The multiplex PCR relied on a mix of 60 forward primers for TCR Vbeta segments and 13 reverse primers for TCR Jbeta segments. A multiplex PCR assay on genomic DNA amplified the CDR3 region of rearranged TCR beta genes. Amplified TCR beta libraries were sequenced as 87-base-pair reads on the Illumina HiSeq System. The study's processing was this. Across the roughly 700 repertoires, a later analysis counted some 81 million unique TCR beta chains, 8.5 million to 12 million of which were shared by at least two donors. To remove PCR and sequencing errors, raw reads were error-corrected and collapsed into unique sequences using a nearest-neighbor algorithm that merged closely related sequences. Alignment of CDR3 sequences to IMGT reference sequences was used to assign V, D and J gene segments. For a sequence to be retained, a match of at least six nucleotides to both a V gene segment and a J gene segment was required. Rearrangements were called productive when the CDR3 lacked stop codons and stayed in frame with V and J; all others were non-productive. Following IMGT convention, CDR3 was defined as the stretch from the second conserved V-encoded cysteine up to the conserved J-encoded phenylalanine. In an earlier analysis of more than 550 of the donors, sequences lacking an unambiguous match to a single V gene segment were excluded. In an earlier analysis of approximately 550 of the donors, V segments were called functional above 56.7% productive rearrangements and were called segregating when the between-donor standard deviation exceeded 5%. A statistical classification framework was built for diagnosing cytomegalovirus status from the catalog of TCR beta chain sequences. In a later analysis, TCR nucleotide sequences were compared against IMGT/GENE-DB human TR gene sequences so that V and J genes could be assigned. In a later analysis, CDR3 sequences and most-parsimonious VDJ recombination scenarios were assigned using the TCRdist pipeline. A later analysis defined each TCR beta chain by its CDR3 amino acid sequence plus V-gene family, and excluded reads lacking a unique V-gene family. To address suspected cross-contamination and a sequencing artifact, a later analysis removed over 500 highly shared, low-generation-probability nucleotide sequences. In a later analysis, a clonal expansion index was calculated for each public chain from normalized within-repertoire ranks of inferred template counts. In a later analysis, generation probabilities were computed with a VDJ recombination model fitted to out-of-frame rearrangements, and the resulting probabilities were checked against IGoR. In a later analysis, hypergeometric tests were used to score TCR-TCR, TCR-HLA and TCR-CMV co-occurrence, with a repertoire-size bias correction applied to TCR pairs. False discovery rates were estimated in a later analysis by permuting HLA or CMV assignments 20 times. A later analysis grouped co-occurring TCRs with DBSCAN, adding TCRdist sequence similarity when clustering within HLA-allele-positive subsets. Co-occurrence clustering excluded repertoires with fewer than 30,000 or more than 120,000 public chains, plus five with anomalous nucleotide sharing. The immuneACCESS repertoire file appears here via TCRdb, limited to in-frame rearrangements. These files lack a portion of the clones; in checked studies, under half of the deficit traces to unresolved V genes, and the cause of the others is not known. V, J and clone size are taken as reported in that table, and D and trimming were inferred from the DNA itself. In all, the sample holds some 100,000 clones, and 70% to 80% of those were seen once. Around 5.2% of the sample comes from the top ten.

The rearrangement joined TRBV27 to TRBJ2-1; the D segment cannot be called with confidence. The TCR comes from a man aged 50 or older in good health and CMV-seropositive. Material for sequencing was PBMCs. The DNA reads TGTGCCAGCAGTTCCCTCCGTAAATTCTCCTACAATGAGCAGTTCTTC. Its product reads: CASSSLRKFSYNEQFF.